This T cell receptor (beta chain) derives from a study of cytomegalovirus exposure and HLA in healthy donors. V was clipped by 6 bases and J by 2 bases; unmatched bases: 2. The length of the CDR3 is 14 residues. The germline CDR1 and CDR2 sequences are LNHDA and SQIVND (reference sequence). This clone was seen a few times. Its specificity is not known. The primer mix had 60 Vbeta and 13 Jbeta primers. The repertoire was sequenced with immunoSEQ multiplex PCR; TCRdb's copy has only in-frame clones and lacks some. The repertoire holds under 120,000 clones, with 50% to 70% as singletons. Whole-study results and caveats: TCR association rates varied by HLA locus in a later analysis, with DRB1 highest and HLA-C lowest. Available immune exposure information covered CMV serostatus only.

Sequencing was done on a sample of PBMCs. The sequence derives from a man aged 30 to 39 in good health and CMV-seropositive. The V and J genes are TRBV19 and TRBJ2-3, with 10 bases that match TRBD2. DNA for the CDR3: TGTGCCAGTAGACTAGCGGGATCCACAGATACGCAGTATTTT. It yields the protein CASRLAGSTDTQYF.